This T cell receptor beta chain was retrieved from a study of radiotherapy plus CTLA-4 blockade in lung cancer. Clones were read by immunoSEQ multiplex PCR, and TCRdb kept only the in-frame ones, dropping some. The repertoire consists of about 80,000 clones, with over 70% occurring once and the leading ten covering over 20%. The V gene lost 0 bases and the J gene lost 5 bases, with 14 bases spanning the gap. Germline V gene lookup returns CDR1 SGHRS and CDR2 YFSETQ. CDR3 size: 16 residues. The V and J genes are TRBV5-1 and TRBJ1-4; D may be TRBD1 (5 bases). This specimen was peripheral blood, taken from a patient treated with radiotherapy plus ipilimumab. The clonotype originates from a human donor with non-small cell lung cancer whose response to radiotherapy plus ipilimumab could not be evaluated. Some clones in this sample may be carry-over from other donors' samples. The CDR3 loop reads CASSLARAGPNEKLFF. Here the CDR3 DNA reads TGCGCCAGCAGCTTGGCCAGGGCAGGCCCAAATGAAAAACTGTTTTTT.